The 20 T cell receptor beta chains given below trace back to one sample, sequenced in a study of early T cells in non-severe SARS-CoV-2 infection. Via MiXCR, TCRdb re-called the 5' RACE reads, giving one row per CDR3 protein. The sample holds 20,000 to 25,000 distinct CDR3 sequences; 4.8% are singletons and the top ten take approximately 5%. The source material was whole blood. Every receptor here comes from an adult who was a healthcare worker with PCR-confirmed SARS-CoV-2 infection or an uninfected control (not recorded which).

This clonotype was recorded many times. The chain employs TRBV9 and TRBJ2-3, with 8 bases that match TRBD2. Germline V gene data show CDR1 as SGDLS and CDR2 as YYNGEE. This CDR3 is 17 amino acids long. The V gene end was trimmed by 4 bases and the J gene end by 5 bases; junction bases not matched to a gene: 15. The CDR3 spells CASSPTSRGGWGDTQYF. The CDR3 region has the DNA TGTGCCAGCAGCCCGACTAGCCGGGGGGGCTGGGGAGATACGCAGTATTTT.

This clonotype was found many times. The genes are TRBV6-2 or TRBV6-3 and TRBJ1-3; tentatively, D is TRBD1 (5 bases). Trimming cost V 4 bases and J 0 bases, with 16 bases left between them. The germline gives CDR1 MNHEY, CDR2 SVGEGT. The CDR3 covers 17 residues. CDR3 residues: CASSSGRLGHSGNTIYF. The DNA for the CDR3 is TGTGCCAGCAGTTCCGGCCGGCTCGGACACTCTGGAAACACCATATATTTT.

This rearrangement joins TRBV7-9 to TRBJ1-2, with D hard to call. The germline V gene encodes CDR1 SEHNR and CDR2 FQNEAQ (reference sequence). The CDR3 loop spans 16 amino acids. V was trimmed by 5 bases and J by 4 bases, leaving 20 bases between them. CDR3 protein: CASSPDTVLGVYGYTF. The DNA for the CDR3 is TGTGCCAGCAGCCCAGACACAGTCTTAGGAGTCTATGGCTACACCTTC.

In its sample, this clonotype was seen many times. The V gene is TRBV19, the J gene TRBJ1-5; tentative D call: TRBD1 (5 bases). Looked up from germline, CDR1 is LNHDA and CDR2 is SQIVND (reference sequence). The CDR3 totals 14 residues. V shed 6 bases and J shed 5 bases, with 14 bases lying between them. DNA for the CDR3: TGTGCCAGTAGGTTAGGGGTGGATTATCAGCCCCAGCATTTT. This gives the protein CASRLGVDYQPQHF. Filled out from reference TRBV19 and TRBJ1-5, the complete variable domain reads DGGITQSPKYLFRKEGQNVTLSCEQNLNHDAMYWYRQDPGQGLRLIYYSQIVNDFQKGDIAEGYSVSREKKESFPLTVTSAQKNPTAFYLCASRLGVDYQPQHFGDGTRLSIL.

At least ten counts were recorded for this clonotype. The chain links TRBV4-1 to TRBJ1-1, with D hard to call. The CDR3 runs 15 residues. The V and J ends lost 1 base and 4 bases respectively, with 13 bases between them. Germline CDR1 is MGHRA and CDR2 is YSYEKL. The CDR3 bases are TGCGCCAGCAGCCAAGCTGGAGGAGGTTCCACTGAAGCTTTCTTT. Amino acids: CASSQAGGGSTEAFF.

This clonotype was seen ten or more times. The V call is TRBV2, the J call TRBJ2-7; either TRBD1 or TRBD2 may fit D (5 bases each). Germline V gene data show CDR1 as SNHLY and CDR2 as FYNNEI. The V end was cut by 1 base, the J end by 8 bases, with 6 bases between. CDR3 size: 11 residues. The CDR3 nucleotides read TGTGCCAGCAGTGAAGGGGGGAAGCAGTACTTC. This encodes CASSEGGKQYF.

This clonotype is labeled medium-sized. This chain uses TRBV20-1 with TRBJ1-2; D uncertain. Trimming cost V 4 bases and J 0 bases, with 12 bases left between them. This CDR3 is built from 14 residues. CDR1 is DFQATT, CDR2 SNEGSKA, per germline (reference sequence). The CDR3 is CSAKNTGTNYGYTF. In DNA form, the CDR3 reads TGCAGTGCTAAAAATACCGGGACTAACTATGGCTACACCTTC.

The table lists this clonotype with a few counts. The chain joins TRBV19 to TRBJ2-3; D unclear. There are 11 residues in the CDR3. CDR1 LNHDA and CDR2 SQIVND come from the germline V gene (reference sequence). V lost 10 bases and J 5 bases, leaving 10 bases between the germline ends. The CDR3 DNA reads TGTGCCACCCTAATAGGAGATACGCAGTATTTT. Residues: CATLIGDTQYF.

This clonotype is classed as medium-sized. The gene calls are TRBV21-1 and TRBJ2-1; the tabulated D call, TRBD1, remains unverified against the DNA. TRBV21-1 is annotated as a pseudogene. The CDR3 is made up of 14 amino acids. For the CDR3, the DNA is TGTGCCAGCACGCCAGGGTGGCTGAACAATGAGCAGTTCTTC. It is translated as CASTPGWLNNEQFF.

In this sample, this clonotype turned up many times. The V and J genes are TRBV11-2 and TRBJ2-5; D not resolved. Germline values: CDR1 SGHAT, CDR2 FQNNGV. Deletions cut 6 bases from V and 4 bases from J, with 15 bases between. This CDR3 has 14 amino acids. CDR3: CASSRTPERETQYF. CDR3 sequence (DNA): TGTGCCAGCAGTCGAACGCCCGAACGAGAGACCCAGTACTTC. The full variable domain, completed using reference TRBV11-2 and TRBJ2-5, is EAGVAQSPRYKIIEKRQSVAFWCNPISGHATLYWYQQILGQGPKLLIQFQNNGVVDDSQLPKDRFSAERLKGVDSTLKIQPAKLEDSAVYLCASSRTPERETQYFGPGTRLLVL.

This clonotype was counted ten times or more. The rearrangement joins TRBV3-1 to TRBJ1-3; 8 bases align to TRBD1. J gave up 6 bases and V 4 bases, and 8 bases lay outside the gene matches. This CDR3 contains 15 residues. CDR1 and CDR2 (germline): LGHDT, YNNKEL (reference sequence). The CDR3 spells CASSLWGTGENTIYF. Written as DNA, the CDR3 is TGTGCCAGCAGCCTGTGGGGGACAGGAGAAAACACCATATATTTT.

This clonotype was found a few times. The chain is built from TRBV19 and TRBJ2-7, with 9 bases lining up with TRBD1. The CDR3 covers 14 residues. Germline loops: CDR1 LNHDA, CDR2 SQIVND (reference sequence). With 5 bases clipped from V and 9 bases from J, the junction kept 11 bases outside the gene matches. CDR3 loop: CASSATPGQGTQYF. DNA of the CDR3: TGTGCCAGTAGTGCCACACCGGGACAGGGCACGCAGTACTTC.

By sample fraction, this clonotype is medium-sized. The rearrangement uses TRBV5-4 and TRBJ1-2, with 7 bases fitting TRBD1. From germline, CDR1 is SGHNT and CDR2 YYREEE (reference sequence). The CDR3 contains 16 residues. The V gene end was trimmed by 0 bases and the J gene end by 8 bases; junction bases not matched to a gene: 13. CDR3 in DNA: TGTGCCAGCAGCTTGGGACAGGGCGTTTCTTTGGACGGCTACACCTTC. The encoded protein is CASSLGQGVSLDGYTF.

This clonotype was found a few times. This chain links TRBV11-2 with TRBJ2-7, with 7 bases that match TRBD2. Germline values: CDR1 SGHAT, CDR2 FQNNGV. The CDR3 loop spans 14 amino acids. The trim removed 7 bases at V and 2 bases at J, leaving 8 bases unmatched. The CDR3 loop is CASTKGEGTYEQYF. The DNA of the CDR3 is TGTGCCAGCACAAAAGGGGAGGGTACCTACGAGCAGTACTTC.

With respect to this clonotype: An end of the junction differs from the germline gene, which may be a read error. The gene calls are TRBV25-1 and TRBJ1-6; no firm D call. The CDR3 loop spans 12 amino acids. CDR1 MGHDK and CDR2 SYGVNS come from the germline V gene. CDR3 nucleotides: TGTGCCAGTAGTGAAGGGTTGGCTCCCCTCCACTTT. Residues: CASSEGLAPLHF.

The table lists this clonotype with many counts. The V and J genes are TRBV18 and TRBJ1-1, with D tentatively TRBD1 (6 bases). The V end was cut by 1 base, the J end by 3 bases, with 15 bases between. Germline V gene data show CDR1 as KGHSH and CDR2 as LQKENI. The CDR3 sequence is 16 residues long. Here the CDR3 reads CASSPLERGAHTEAFF. DNA of the CDR3: TGTGCCAGCTCACCACTCGAACGGGGGGCTCACACTGAAGCTTTCTTT.

The genes are TRBV2 and TRBJ1-2, with unresolved D. There are 13 residues in the CDR3. Germline CDR1 and CDR2: SNHLY and FYNNEI. V lost 4 bases, J lost 7 bases, and 13 bases lay in between. For the CDR3, the DNA is TGTGCCAGCAGTGCGGGAGAGTCTAGTGGCTACACCTTC. Its translation is CASSAGESSGYTF.

This clonotype was recorded at least ten times. The chain combines TRBV10-3 with TRBJ2-1; D is unresolved. Germline CDR1 ENHRY, CDR2 SYGVKD. The V end lost 0 bases, the J end lost 7 bases, and 7 bases lay between the germline ends. This CDR3 is 13 amino acids long. The CDR3 protein is CAISESQQNEQFF. CDR3 coding DNA: TGTGCCATCAGTGAGTCTCAGCAAAATGAGCAGTTCTTC.

The table lists this clonotype with many counts. The CDR3 loop reads CASSLVGVSSGNTIYF. The CDR3 region has the DNA TGTGCCAGCAGCTTAGTCGGTGTCAGCTCTGGAAACACCATATATTTT. The chain carries TRBV11-2 and TRBJ1-3, with D unresolved. The CDR3 is made up of 16 amino acids. V dropped 1 base and J dropped 0 bases, with 10 bases sitting between them. Germline CDR1 reads SGHAT; CDR2 reads FQNNGV.

The rearrangement links TRBV7-6 to TRBJ2-5, with D possibly being TRBD2 (6 bases). The CDR3 is 16 amino acids. The germline V and J ends were trimmed by 5 bases and 4 bases, with 20 bases remaining between them. Germline V lookup: CDR1 SGHVS, CDR2 FNYEAQ. CDR3 DNA sequence: TGTGCCAGCAGCCGAGAGTTCCGCGGGATGTTAGAGACCCAGTACTTC. This encodes CASSREFRGMLETQYF.